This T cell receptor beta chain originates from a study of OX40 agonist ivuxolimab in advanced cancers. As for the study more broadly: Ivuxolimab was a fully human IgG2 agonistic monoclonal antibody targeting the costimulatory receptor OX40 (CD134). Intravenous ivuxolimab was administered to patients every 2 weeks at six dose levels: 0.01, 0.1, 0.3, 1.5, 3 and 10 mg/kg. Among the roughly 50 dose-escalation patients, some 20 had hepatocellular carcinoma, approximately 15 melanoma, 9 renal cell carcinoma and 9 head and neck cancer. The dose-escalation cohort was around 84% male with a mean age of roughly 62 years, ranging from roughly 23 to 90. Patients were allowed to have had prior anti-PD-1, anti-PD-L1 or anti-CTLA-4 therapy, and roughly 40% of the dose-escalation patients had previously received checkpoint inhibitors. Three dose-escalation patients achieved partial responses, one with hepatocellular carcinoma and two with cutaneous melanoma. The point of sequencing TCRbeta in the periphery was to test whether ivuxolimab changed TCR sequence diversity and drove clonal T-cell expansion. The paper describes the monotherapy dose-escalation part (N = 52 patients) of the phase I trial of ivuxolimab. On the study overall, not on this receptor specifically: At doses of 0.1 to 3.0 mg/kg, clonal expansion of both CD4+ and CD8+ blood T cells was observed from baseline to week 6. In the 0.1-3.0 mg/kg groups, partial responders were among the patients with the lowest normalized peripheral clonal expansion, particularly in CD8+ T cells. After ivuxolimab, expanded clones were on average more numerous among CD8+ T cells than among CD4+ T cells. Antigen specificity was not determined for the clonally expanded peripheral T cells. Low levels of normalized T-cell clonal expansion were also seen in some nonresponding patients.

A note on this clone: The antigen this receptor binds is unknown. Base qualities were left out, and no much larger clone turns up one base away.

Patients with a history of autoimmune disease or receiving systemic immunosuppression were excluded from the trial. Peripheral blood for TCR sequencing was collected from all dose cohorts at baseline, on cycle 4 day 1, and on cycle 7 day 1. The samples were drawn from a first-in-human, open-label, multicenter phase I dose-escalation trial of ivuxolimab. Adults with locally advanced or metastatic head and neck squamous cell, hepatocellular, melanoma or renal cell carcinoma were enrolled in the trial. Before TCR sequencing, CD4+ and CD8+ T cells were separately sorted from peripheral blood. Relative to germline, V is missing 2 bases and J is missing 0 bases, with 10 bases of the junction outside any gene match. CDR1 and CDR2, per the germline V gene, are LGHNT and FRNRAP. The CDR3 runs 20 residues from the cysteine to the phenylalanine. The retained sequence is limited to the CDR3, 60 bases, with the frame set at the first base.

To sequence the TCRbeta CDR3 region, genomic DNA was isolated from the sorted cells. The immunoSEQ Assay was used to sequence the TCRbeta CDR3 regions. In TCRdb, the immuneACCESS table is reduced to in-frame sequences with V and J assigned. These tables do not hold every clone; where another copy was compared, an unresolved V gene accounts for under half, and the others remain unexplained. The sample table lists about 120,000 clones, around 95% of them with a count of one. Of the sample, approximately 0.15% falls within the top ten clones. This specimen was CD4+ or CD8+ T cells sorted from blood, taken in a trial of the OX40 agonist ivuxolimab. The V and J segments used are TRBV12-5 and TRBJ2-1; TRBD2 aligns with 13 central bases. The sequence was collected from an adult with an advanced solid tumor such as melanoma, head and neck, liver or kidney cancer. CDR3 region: CASGLYGLAGAGGSYNEQFF. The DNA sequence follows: TGTGCTAGTGGTTTGTATGGACTAGCGGGAGCGGGGGGCTCCTACAATGAGCAGTTCTTC.